This record looks at one T cell receptor (beta chain) sequence and its context. The sample originates from a study of blood T cell repertoires in COVID-19. Clones were sequenced by immunoSEQ multiplex PCR, and TCRdb holds only the in-frame ones, with some missing. The sample holds 160,000 or so clones, roughly 93% seen once. Between the trimmed V and J ends, which lost 3 bases and 5 bases, there was a span of 19 bases. Germline loops: CDR1 SEHNR, CDR2 FQNEAQ (reference sequence). There are 16 residues in the CDR3. The gene calls are TRBV7-9 and TRBJ1-1; D is ambiguous. This TCR derives from an older woman with COVID-19, enrolled during active disease. Specimen: peripheral blood. CDR3 DNA: TGTGCCAGCAGCTTGGGGTCTGGAGGTAGTAGAACTGAAGCTTTCTTT. This gives the protein CASSLGSGGSRTEAFF.